One and the same sample provided the 30 T cell receptor beta chains below, sequenced in a study of CD8+CD57+ T cells in acquired aplastic anemia. In patients chosen for sequencing, flow cytometry had shown CD8+CD57+ cell expansion. Genomic DNA served as template for TCR beta VDJ and CDR3 profiling. TCRdb analysed the reads with MiXCR anew, one entry per CDR3 protein. The table includes approximately 160,000 distinct CDR3 sequences, roughly 45% detected once. Sequencing was performed on sorted CD4+, CD8+, or CD8+CD57+ T cells (not recorded which) from PBMCs. The source is a human donor with aplastic anemia.

This clonotype was recorded at least ten times. V gene TRBV10-3 combines with J gene TRBJ2-2; D might be TRBD1 or TRBD2, each matching 7 bases. Between the trimmed V and J ends, which lost 2 bases and 2 bases, there was a span of 18 bases. The CDR3 totals 18 residues. Germline V gives CDR1 ENHRY, CDR2 SYGVKD. In DNA form, the CDR3 reads TGTGCCATCAGTGAGAGCTCACCAGGGGGGGGTAACACCGGGGAGCTGTTTTTT. It codes for CAISESSPGGGNTGELFF.

The rearrangement links TRBV3-1 to TRBJ2-1; 9 bases are shared with TRBD2. J lost 12 bases, V lost 6 bases, and 15 bases had no gene match. CDR1 is LGHDT and CDR2 is YNNKEL in the germline V gene (reference sequence). There are 15 residues in the CDR3. CDR3 sequence: CASRPTSGPVAGQFF. CDR3 DNA: TGTGCCAGCAGACCCACTAGCGGGCCTGTCGCCGGGCAGTTCTTC.

Concerning this clonotype itself: Being one base from a much bigger clone, this may be a read error. V is TRBV6-1 and J is TRBJ1-1; D uncertain. V lost 7 bases to trimming and J lost 4 bases, with 13 bases between them. This CDR3 has 13 residues. CDR1 MNHNS and CDR2 SASEGT come from the germline V gene. The CDR3 loop reads CASKDGMSTEAFF. The CDR3 DNA sequence: TGTGCCAGCAAGGACGGAATGAGCACTGAAGCTTTCTTT.

This chain joins TRBV15 and TRBJ1-4; D call uncertain. The CDR3 contains 13 residues. V lost 1 base, J lost 5 bases, and 5 bases lay in between. From germline, CDR1 is LNHNV and CDR2 YYDKDF (reference sequence). CDR3 DNA sequence: TGTGCCACCAGCAGAGCCAGGAATGAAAAACTGTTTTTT. Its translation is CATSRARNEKLFF.

The chain's CDR3 is CASSVGATLGYEQYF. CDR3 sequence (DNA): TGTGCCAGCAGCGTAGGAGCCACCCTGGGGTACGAGCAGTACTTC. V usage is TRBV9 and J usage is TRBJ2-7; D uncertain. Trimming shortened V by 0 bases and J by 4 bases, and 14 bases separated the two germline ends. Per the germline V gene, CDR1 is SGDLS and CDR2 is YYNGEE. The CDR3 sequence is 15 residues long.

This clonotype was detected ten times or more. The chain uses TRBV2 and TRBJ2-7; D remains ambiguous. CDR3 length: 15 residues. V shed 6 bases and J shed 2 bases, with 17 bases lying between them. Germline CDR1 and CDR2: SNHLY and FYNNEI. The CDR3 nucleotides are TGTGCCAGCAGACCGGGCGGAACCCCCGCCTACGAGCAGTACTTC. Encoded protein: CASRPGGTPAYEQYF.

This clonotype appeared a single time. The gene calls are TRBV28 and TRBJ2-1; 11 bases match TRBD2. This CDR3 spans 15 amino acids. Germline CDR1 is MDHEN and CDR2 is SYDVKM. The ends lost 8 bases at V and 5 bases at J; junction bases unmatched: 8. DNA for the CDR3: TGTGCCAGCGCCTCAAGACTAGCGGGAAACAATGAGCAGTTCTTC. Its translation: CASASRLAGNNEQFF.

This clonotype showed up just a few times. The chain has TRBV2 and TRBJ2-7, with 7 bases matching TRBD2. The J call is doubtful: the DNA matches TRBJ2-5 better. The CDR3 is 15 residues long. Germline V lookup: CDR1 SNHLY, CDR2 FYNNEI. The DNA for the CDR3 is TGTGCCAGCAAGATAGACGGGGGGTTAGGAGAGACCCAGTACTTC. This sequence encodes CASKIDGGLGETQYF.

This clonotype was seen many times. The rearrangement uses TRBV5-1 and TRBJ1-2; a possible D gene is TRBD1 (5 bases). In germline, CDR1 is SGHRS, CDR2 YFSETQ. V was cut by 4 bases and J by 3 bases, with 13 bases left in between. The CDR3 has 14 amino acids. The CDR3 here is CASSPGTADYGYTF. CDR3 DNA: TGCGCCAGCAGCCCCGGGACGGCTGACTATGGCTACACCTTC.

V is TRBV15 and J is TRBJ2-4; unclear D gene. From germline, CDR1 is LNHNV and CDR2 YYDKDF (reference sequence). The CDR3 is made up of 15 amino acids. The V gene lost 1 base and the J gene lost 0 bases, with 7 bases spanning the gap. The CDR3 loop is CATSRGAVAKNIQYF. For the CDR3, the DNA is TGTGCCACCAGCAGAGGGGCGGTAGCCAAAAACATTCAGTACTTC.

This clonotype has ten or more counts. This chain joins TRBV4-1 and TRBJ1-2; D not certain. Between the trimmed V and J ends, which lost 1 base and 7 bases, there was a span of 10 bases. Germline V CDR1 and CDR2: MGHRA, YSYEKL. This CDR3 is built from 13 residues. This chain's CDR3 is CASSQGLAGGYTF. The CDR3 bases are TGCGCCAGCAGCCAAGGCCTTGCAGGTGGCTACACCTTC.

This clonotype was counted at least ten times. The chain employs TRBV20-1 and TRBJ1-6; perhaps TRBD1 as D (5 bases). Deletions cut 6 bases from V and 6 bases from J, with 18 bases between. In germline, CDR1 is DFQATT, CDR2 SNEGSKA (reference sequence). This CDR3 is built from 15 residues. The CDR3 region is CSAPPLGGVNSPLHF. CDR3 nucleotides: TGCAGTGCACCACCCCTGGGGGGGGTTAATTCACCCCTCCACTTT.

There are a few counts of this clonotype. A read error may explain this, as a much larger clone is one base away. The chain uses TRBV4-2 and TRBJ1-6; 7 positions agree with TRBD1. Looked up from germline, CDR1 is LGHNA and CDR2 is YNFKEQ. The CDR3 has 15 residues. CDR3 sequence: CAGSQDLTGNSPLHF. CDR3 DNA sequence: TGTGCCGGCAGCCAAGACCTGACAGGGAATTCACCCCTCCACTTT.

V is TRBV7-2 and J is TRBJ1-5; D call uncertain. Trimming removed 5 bases from V and 6 bases from J, with 11 bases in between. CDR3 length: 13 residues. Germline V lookup: CDR1 SGHTA, CDR2 FQGNSA. The CDR3 region is CASSPGQSQPQHF. The CDR3 DNA follows: TGTGCCAGCAGCCCGGGCCAAAGTCAGCCCCAGCATTTT.

Comments on this clonotype: Being one base from a much bigger clone, this may be a read error. The chain carries TRBV6-5 and TRBJ1-2; 7 bases are shared with TRBD1. Germline V gene data show CDR1 as MNHEY and CDR2 as SVGAGI. The CDR3 spans 15 residues. CDR3: CASSYSVTGKNGCTF. CDR3 DNA sequence: TGTGCCAGCAGTTACTCCGTGACAGGGAAGAATGGCTGCACCTTC.

The chain is built from TRBV2 and TRBJ2-3; 7 bases align to TRBD2. The V gene end was trimmed by 8 bases and the J gene end by 6 bases; junction bases not matched to a gene: 11. CDR3 length equals 14 residues. The germline V gene encodes CDR1 SNHLY and CDR2 FYNNEI. The CDR3 DNA is TGTGCCAGCTCACCACCGGGGGGTCTGGATACGCAGTATTTT. Translated: CASSPPGGLDTQYF.

Many counts were recorded for this clonotype. CDR3 protein: CASSLGASSYNEQFF. The CDR3 coding sequence is TGCGCCAGCAGCTTGGGGGCTAGCTCCTACAATGAGCAGTTCTTC. The chain employs TRBV5-1 and TRBJ2-1; D uncertain. This CDR3 is built from 15 residues. Germline CDR1 and CDR2: SGHRS and YFSETQ. Trimming removed 0 bases at V and 0 bases at J, with 7 bases between.

The chain combines TRBV7-7 with TRBJ1-1; no firm D call. V was pared by 3 bases and J by 4 bases, with 12 bases between. Germline loops: CDR1 SSHAT, CDR2 FNYEAQ (reference sequence). The CDR3 covers 14 residues. CDR3 loop: CASSFAERGTEAFF. The CDR3 bases are TGTGCCAGCAGCTTTGCGGAACGCGGCACTGAAGCTTTCTTT.

CDR3 residues: CASSLGALGIHEQFF. CDR3 in DNA: TGTGCCAGCAGTTTAGGGGCCCTAGGAATCCATGAGCAGTTCTTC. The chain uses TRBV28 and TRBJ2-1; maybe TRBD1 (5 bases). In germline, CDR1 is MDHEN, CDR2 SYDVKM. V shed 2 bases and J shed 8 bases, with 16 bases lying between them. This CDR3 is built from 15 residues.

This sequence joins TRBV15 and TRBJ2-3; unclear D gene. This CDR3 spans 13 amino acids. CDR1 is LNHNV and CDR2 is YYDKDF in the germline V gene (reference sequence). V was shortened by 2 bases and J by 6 bases, with 9 bases between the two germline ends. As DNA, the CDR3 is TGTGCCACCAGCAGAACCATCAAGGATACGCAGTATTTT. The encoded protein is CATSRTIKDTQYF.

The V gene is TRBV10-3, the J gene TRBJ2-1; D perhaps matches TRBD1 (6 bases). This CDR3 comprises 13 residues. V was cut by 8 bases and J by 2 bases, with 10 bases left in between. Germline lookup yields CDR1 ENHRY and CDR2 SYGVKD. CDR3 coding DNA: TGTGCCATCGCGACAGGTACCTACAATGAGCAGTTCTTC. This codes for CAIATGTYNEQFF.

This clonotype was counted at least ten times. J is TRBJ1-5 and V is TRBV10-3; D gene ambiguous. The V gene lost 5 bases and the J gene lost 3 bases, with 5 bases spanning the gap. Germline V gene lookup returns CDR1 ENHRY and CDR2 SYGVKD. This CDR3 has 12 residues. This CDR3 reads CAISPDNQPQHF. The CDR3 DNA follows: TGTGCCATCAGTCCGGACAATCAGCCCCAGCATTTT.

This rearrangement joins TRBV19 to TRBJ1-2; no clear D. Looked up from germline, CDR1 is LNHDA and CDR2 is SQIVND (reference sequence). V was cut by 6 bases and J by 4 bases, with 12 bases left in between. This CDR3 comprises 13 residues. The CDR3 DNA follows: TGTGCCAGTAGCACTACGGAATTCTATGGCTACACCTTC. Its protein is CASSTTEFYGYTF.

This clonotype was recorded at least ten times. The chain links TRBV20-1 to TRBJ1-5; D ambiguous. The V end lost 0 bases, the J end lost 7 bases, and 13 bases lay between the germline ends. This CDR3 contains 14 residues. CDR1 and CDR2 (germline): DFQATT, SNEGSKA (reference sequence). In DNA, the CDR3 is TGCAGTGCTAGAGATATGACCGGTCGGCAGCCCCAGCATTTT. Its translation: CSARDMTGRQPQHF.

This clonotype was counted many times. J is TRBJ2-4 and V is TRBV2; no definite D call. Trimming removed 6 bases at V and 0 bases at J, with 9 bases between. Germline CDR1 is SNHLY and CDR2 is FYNNEI. CDR3 size: 14 residues. The CDR3 spells CASRGARAKNIQYF. CDR3 DNA: TGTGCCAGCAGGGGCGCCCGAGCCAAAAACATTCAGTACTTC.

A few counts support this clonotype. The chain combines TRBV11-2 with TRBJ2-1, with TRBD2 matching over 14 bases. CDR1 is SGHAT, CDR2 FQNNGV, per germline. The CDR3 length is 15 residues. The trim removed 1 base at V and 8 bases at J, leaving 1 base unmatched. CDR3 in amino acids: CASSLGLAGGDEQFF. Here the CDR3 DNA reads TGTGCCAGCAGCTTAGGACTAGCGGGAGGGGATGAGCAGTTCTTC.

This clonotype was detected only a few times. V gene TRBV3-1 combines with J gene TRBJ1-1; D call uncertain. Trimming cost V 4 bases and J 0 bases, with 9 bases left between them. Per the germline V gene, CDR1 is LGHDT and CDR2 is YNNKEL (reference sequence). The CDR3 loop spans 14 amino acids. CDR3 loop: CASSRNTVNTEAFF. The DNA of the CDR3 is TGTGCCAGCAGCCGGAATACAGTGAACACTGAAGCTTTCTTT.

Concerning this clonotype: Compared with germline, one end of the junction differs, possibly owing to a read error. The V and J genes are TRBV7-2 and TRBJ2-7; weak D call: TRBD1 (5 bases). The CDR3 consists of 13 residues. Germline V lookup: CDR1 SGHTA, CDR2 FQGNSA. The CDR3 is CASGRDSTYGQYF. Here the CDR3 DNA reads TGTGCCAGCGGCCGAGACAGTACCTACGGGCAGTACTTC.

The chain has TRBV2 and TRBJ2-2, with 8 bases lining up with TRBD1. The CDR3 runs 16 residues. The junction had 6 bases not matched to a gene; V was cut back by 4 bases and J by 2 bases. CDR1 is SNHLY and CDR2 is FYNNEI in the germline V gene. CDR3 loop: CASSVQGQANTGELFF. CDR3 bases: TGTGCCAGCAGTGTCCAGGGACAGGCTAACACCGGGGAGCTGTTTTTT. The full variable domain, its missing parts supplied by reference TRBV2 and TRBJ2-2, is EPEVTQTPSHQVTQMGQEVILRCVPISNHLYFYWYRQILGQKVEFLVSFYNNEISEKSEIFDDQFSVERPDGSNFTLKIRSTKLEDSAMYFCASSVQGQANTGELFFGEGSRLTVL.

The rearrangement uses TRBV9 and TRBJ2-6; D is tentatively TRBD1 or TRBD2 (6 bases each). CDR3 length: 18 amino acids. V was trimmed by 5 bases and J by 0 bases, leaving 18 bases between them. Germline lookup yields CDR1 SGDLS and CDR2 YYNGEE. The CDR3 coding sequence is TGTGCCAGCAGTCCTCGGGGGCGGGGAGTCTCTGGGGCCAACGTCCTGACTTTC. It encodes CASSPRGRGVSGANVLTF.